A single T cell receptor (beta chain) is shown here with its context. Produced via immunoSEQ multiplex PCR; TCRdb's table is partial and in-frame only. The sample has approximately 40,000 clones, about 87% seen once. This sample was taken from a study of T cell changes during pregnancy in multiple sclerosis. Germline V gene sequence: CDR1 SGDLS, CDR2 YYNGEE. This CDR3 region has 15 residues. The V gene end was trimmed by 2 bases and the J gene end by 0 bases; junction bases not matched to a gene: 2. The starting material was CD4+ T cells from peripheral blood mononuclear cells, obtained in the second trimester of pregnancy. This chain uses TRBV9 with TRBJ2-3; 8 bases fit TRBD2. The receptor comes from a female donor with multiple sclerosis, enrolled in a pregnancy study. The CDR3 nucleotides are TGTGCCAGCAGCGTTAGCGGGATCAGCACAGATACGCAGTATTTT. Its translation: CASSVSGISTDTQYF.